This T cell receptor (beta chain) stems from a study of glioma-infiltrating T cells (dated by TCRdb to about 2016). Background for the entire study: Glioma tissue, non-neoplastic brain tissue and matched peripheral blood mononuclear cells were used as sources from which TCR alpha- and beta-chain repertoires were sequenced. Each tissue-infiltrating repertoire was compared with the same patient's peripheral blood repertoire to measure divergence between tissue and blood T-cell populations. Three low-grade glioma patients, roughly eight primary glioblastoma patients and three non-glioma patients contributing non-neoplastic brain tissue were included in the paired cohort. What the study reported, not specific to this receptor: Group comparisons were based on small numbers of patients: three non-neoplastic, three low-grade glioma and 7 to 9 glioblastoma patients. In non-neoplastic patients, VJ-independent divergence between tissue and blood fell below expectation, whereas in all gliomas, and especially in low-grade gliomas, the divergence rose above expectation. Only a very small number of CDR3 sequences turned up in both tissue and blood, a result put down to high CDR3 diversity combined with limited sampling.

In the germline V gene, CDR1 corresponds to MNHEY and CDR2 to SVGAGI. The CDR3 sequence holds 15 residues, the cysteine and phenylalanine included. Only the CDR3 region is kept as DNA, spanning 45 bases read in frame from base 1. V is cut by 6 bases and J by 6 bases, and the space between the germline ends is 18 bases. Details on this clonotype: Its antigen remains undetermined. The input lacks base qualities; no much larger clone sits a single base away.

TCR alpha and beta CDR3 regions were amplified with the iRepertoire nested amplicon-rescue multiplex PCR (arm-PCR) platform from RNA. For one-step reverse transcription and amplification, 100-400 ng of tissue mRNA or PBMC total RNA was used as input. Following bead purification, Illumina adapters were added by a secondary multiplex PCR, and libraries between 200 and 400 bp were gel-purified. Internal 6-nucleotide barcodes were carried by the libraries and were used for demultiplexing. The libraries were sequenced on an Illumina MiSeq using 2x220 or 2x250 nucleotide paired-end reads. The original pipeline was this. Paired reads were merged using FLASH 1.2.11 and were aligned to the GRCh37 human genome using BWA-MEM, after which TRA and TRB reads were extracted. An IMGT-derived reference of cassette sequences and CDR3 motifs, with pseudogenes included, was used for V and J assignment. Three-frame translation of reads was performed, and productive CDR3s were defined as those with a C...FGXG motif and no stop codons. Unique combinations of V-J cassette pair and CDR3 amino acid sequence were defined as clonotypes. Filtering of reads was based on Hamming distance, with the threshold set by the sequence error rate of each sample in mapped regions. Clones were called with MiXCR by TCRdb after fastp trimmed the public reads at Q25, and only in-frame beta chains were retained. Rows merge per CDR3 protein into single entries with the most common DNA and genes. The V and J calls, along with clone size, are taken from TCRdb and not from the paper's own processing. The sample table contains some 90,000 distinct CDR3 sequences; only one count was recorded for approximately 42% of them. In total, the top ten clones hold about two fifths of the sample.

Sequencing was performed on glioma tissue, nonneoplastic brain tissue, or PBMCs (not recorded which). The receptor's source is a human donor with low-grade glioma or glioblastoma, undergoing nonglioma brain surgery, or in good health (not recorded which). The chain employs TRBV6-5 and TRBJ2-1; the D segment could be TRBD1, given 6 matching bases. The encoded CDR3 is CASSSSPTGANEQFF. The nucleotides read TGTGCCAGCAGCTCCTCACCGACAGGCGCCAATGAGCAGTTCTTC.